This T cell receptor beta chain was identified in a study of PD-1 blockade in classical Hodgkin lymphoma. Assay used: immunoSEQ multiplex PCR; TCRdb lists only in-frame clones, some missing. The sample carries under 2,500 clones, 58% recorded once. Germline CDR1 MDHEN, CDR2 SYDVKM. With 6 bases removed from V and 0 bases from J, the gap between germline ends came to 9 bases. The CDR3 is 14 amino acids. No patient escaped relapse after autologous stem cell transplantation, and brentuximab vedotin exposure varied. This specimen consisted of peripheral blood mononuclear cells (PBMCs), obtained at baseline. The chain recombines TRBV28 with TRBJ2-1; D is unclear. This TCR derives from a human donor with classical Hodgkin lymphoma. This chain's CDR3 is CASRPSISYNEQFF. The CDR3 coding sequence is TGTGCCAGCAGACCCTCTATCTCCTACAATGAGCAGTTCTTC.